Following are 20 T cell receptor beta chains from one sample sequenced in a study of regulatory T cells in long-lasting Graves disease. Time point given: newly diagnosed GD, antithyroid drugs for less than 3 months. RNA extracted from PBMCs served as the sequencing template. Building of the TCR beta libraries involved iRepertoire HTBI primers and Arm-PCR of CDR3 regions. One entry per CDR3 protein, called by TCRdb with MiXCR from the multiplex PCR reads. The data show about 430,000 distinct CDR3 sequences, about 15% seen once. The sample also formed part of further work on T cells in Graves' hyperthyroidism and ophthalmopathy.

The sequencing used peripheral blood mononuclear cells (PBMCs), collected at new diagnosis, from a patient treated with antithyroid drugs. Receptors originate from a woman aged 40 to 55 with Graves disease.

The chain is built from TRBV5-1 and TRBJ2-1, with 7 nucleotides matching TRBD2. Germline CDR1 and CDR2: SGHRS and YFSETQ. With V trimmed by 0 bases and J by 4 bases, 7 bases remained unmatched. The CDR3 contains 16 residues. DNA of the CDR3: TGCGCCAGCAGCTTGGGACTAGCAGTGCAATACAATGAGCAGTTCTTC. Its protein is CASSLGLAVQYNEQFF.

With respect to this clonotype: It differs at one base from a far larger clone, so likely a read error. The chain recombines TRBV11-3 with TRBJ2-5, with 7 bases fitting TRBD1. Germline assignment: CDR1 SGHNT and CDR2 YENEEA. The junction had 10 bases not matched to a gene; V was cut back by 5 bases and J by 13 bases. CDR3 length: 12 amino acids. CDR3 in amino acids: CASSNDRVKMYF. The CDR3, as DNA: TGTGCCAGCAGCAACGACAGGGTAAAAATGTACTTC.

The rearrangement links TRBV28 to TRBJ2-7; no clear D. CDR3 length: 14 residues. Germline assignment: CDR1 MDHEN and CDR2 SYDVKM. The ends were cut back, 3 bases at V and 5 bases at J, with 14 bases in the middle. The CDR3: CASSLPKETHEQYF. As DNA, the CDR3 is TGTGCCAGCAGTTTGCCCAAGGAAACCCACGAGCAGTACTTC.

The sample holds a few counts of this clonotype. The rearrangement uses TRBV28 and TRBJ2-7; TRBD1 might be the D (6 bases). This CDR3 comprises 14 residues. Germline CDR1 reads MDHEN; CDR2 reads SYDVKM. Trimming removed 2 bases at V and 2 bases at J, with 10 bases between. The CDR3 nucleotides read TGTGCCAGCAGTTTAGTCGACAGGCCCTACGAGCAGTACTTC. This codes for CASSLVDRPYEQYF. The whole variable domain, filled in from reference TRBV28 and TRBJ2-7, reads DVKVTQSSRYLVKRTGEKVFLECVQDMDHENMFWYRQDPGLGLRLIYFSYDVKMKEKGDIPEGYSVSREKKERFSLILESASTNQTSMYLCASSLVDRPYEQYFGPGTRLTVT.

In the case of this clonotype: At one end, the junction sequence differs from germline, possibly due to a read error. The gene calls are TRBV28 and TRBJ2-2; the D gene could be TRBD1 or TRBD2 (5 bases each). This CDR3 contains 18 residues. Germline CDR1 is MDHEN and CDR2 is SYDVKM. CDR3 protein: CASSTSPMGGQGTEELFF. DNA of the CDR3: TGTGCCAGCAGTACCTCGCCTATGGGCGGGCAGGGAACCGAGGAGCTGTTTTTT.

The gene calls are TRBV5-6 and TRBJ2-5; D possibly corresponds to TRBD2 (6 bases). The J call may be mistaken, given a closer DNA end match to TRBJ2-1. Germline V gives CDR1 SGHDT, CDR2 YYEEEE. The CDR3 contains 18 residues. In DNA, the CDR3 is TGTGCCAGCAGCTCAGCCTCCGTACTAGCCGGGTTTAGCCATGAGCAGTTCTTC. Its translation: CASSSASVLAGFSHEQFF.

This clonotype appeared a few times. The chain recombines TRBV20-1 with TRBJ1-2; 7 bases are a match to TRBD1. CDR1 is DFQATT, CDR2 SNEGSKA, per germline (reference sequence). The CDR3 spans 14 residues. V shed 5 bases and J 6 bases; nucleotides not matched to a gene: 12. CDR3 sequence (DNA): TGCAGTGCTTACTCAGAGACAGGGATTAATGGCTACACCTTC. Amino acids: CSAYSETGINGYTF.

This clonotype was seen a single time. V gene TRBV24-1 combines with J gene TRBJ1-1; D unclear. The CDR3 covers 14 residues. The V gene lost 6 bases and the J gene lost 7 bases, with 17 bases spanning the gap. Germline V gene sequence: CDR1 KGHDR, CDR2 SFDVKD. CDR3 DNA: TGTGCCACCAGTCCCCTCGGAGCTGTGAATGAAGCTTTCTTT. Its translation: CATSPLGAVNEAFF.

The table lists this clonotype with many counts. The V gene is TRBV12-3 or TRBV12-4, the J gene TRBJ1-3; the match to TRBD1 covers 8 bases. The CDR3 has 15 amino acids. Germline trimming cut 5 bases from V and 0 bases from J; bases unmatched to any gene: 3. The CDR3 nucleotides are TGTGCCAGCAGTAGGGACAGGAGCTCTGGAAACACCATATATTTT. Translating gives CASSRDRSSGNTIYF.

This clonotype was found many times. The chain recombines TRBV11-2 with TRBJ2-7; 9 positions match TRBD1. This CDR3 is built from 16 residues. The germline V gene has CDR1 SGHAT and CDR2 FQNNGV. The V gene end was trimmed by 1 base and the J gene end by 3 bases; junction bases not matched to a gene: 7. The CDR3 DNA sequence: TGTGCCAGCAGCTTAGCGCCGGGACAGGGCTACTACGAGCAGTACTTC. Encoded protein: CASSLAPGQGYYEQYF.

A note on this clonotype: A far larger clone is a single base away, which makes a read error likely. V is TRBV11-2 and J is TRBJ2-1; 9 positions match TRBD2. The V gene's germline CDR1 is SGHAT and CDR2 FQNNGV. This CDR3 comprises 15 residues. The V gene end was trimmed by 1 base and the J gene end by 10 bases; junction bases not matched to a gene: 8. The CDR3 sequence is CASSLVVAGVGEQFF. In nucleotides, the CDR3 is TGTGCCAGCAGCTTAGTCGTAGCGGGAGTTGGAGAGCAGTTCTTC.

This clonotype was found many times. This sequence joins TRBV24-1 and TRBJ2-2; D unresolved. V was trimmed by 5 bases and J by 7 bases, leaving 31 bases between them. Germline CDR1 KGHDR, CDR2 SFDVKD. The CDR3 has 20 residues. The CDR3 sequence: CATSGRSRARRDRVVGELFF. As DNA, the CDR3 is TGTGCCACCAGTGGCCGATCTAGGGCGAGAAGGGATCGGGTCGTCGGGGAGCTGTTTTTT.

This clonotype was counted between two and nine times. This chain uses TRBV20-1 with TRBJ2-7; possible D gene TRBD1, 6 bases. Germline values: CDR1 DFQATT, CDR2 SNEGSKA (reference sequence). V lost 1 base, J lost 3 bases, and 13 bases lay in between. This CDR3 is built from 14 residues. The CDR3 sequence is CSARGAGESYEQYF. In nucleotides, the CDR3 is TGCAGTGCTAGAGGGGCAGGGGAAAGCTACGAGCAGTACTTC.

This clonotype appeared once. The chain recombines TRBV19 with TRBJ2-4, with TRBD1 identical over 7 bases. The CDR3 runs to 14 residues. Per the germline V gene, CDR1 is LNHDA and CDR2 is SQIVND (reference sequence). J lost 4 bases, V lost 3 bases, and 3 bases had no gene match. The CDR3 DNA reads as TGTGCCAGTAGTATGGGACAGAGGAAAAACATTCAGTACTTC. This codes for CASSMGQRKNIQYF.

This clonotype has a count of ten or more. The chain joins TRBV7-2 to TRBJ2-1; TRBD2 aligns across 13 bases. The CDR3 consists of 15 residues. V was pared by 3 bases and J by 10 bases, with 6 bases of the junction left unmatched. Germline loops: CDR1 SGHTA, CDR2 FQGNSA. The DNA of the CDR3 is TGTGCCAGCAGCTTCCGCGGGACTAGCGGGACCGAGCAGTTCTTC. Its protein is CASSFRGTSGTEQFF.

Many counts were recorded for this clonotype. The chain combines TRBV11-2 with TRBJ2-1; 11 bases are shared with TRBD2. Germline V CDR1 and CDR2: SGHAT, FQNNGV. Germline trimming cut 5 bases from V and 0 bases from J; bases unmatched to any gene: 6. This CDR3 comprises 17 residues. The CDR3 DNA follows: TGTGCCAGCAGCGCACGACTAGCGGGGAGCTCCTACAATGAGCAGTTCTTC. It is translated as CASSARLAGSSYNEQFF.

Notes on this clonotype: A read error is the likely source, as a far larger clone sits one nucleotide away. The chain recombines TRBV11-1 with TRBJ1-6, with D perhaps TRBD1 (5 bases). The germline CDR1 and CDR2 sequences are SGHAT and FQDESV (reference sequence). The CDR3 extends over 14 amino acids. The CDR3 nucleotides are TGTGCCAGCAGCTCTCAGGGTGGTGGATCACCCCTCGACTTT. Translation: CASSSQGGGSPLDF.

This clonotype has a count of ten or more. The rearrangement links TRBV7-2 to TRBJ2-1; 14 nucleotides line up with TRBD2. Germline V CDR1 and CDR2: SGHTA, FQGNSA. V lost 5 bases, J lost 8 bases, and 8 bases stayed unmatched. The CDR3 is 16 residues long. Here the CDR3 reads CASSGGLAGAIDEQFF. The CDR3 coding sequence is TGTGCCAGCAGCGGGGGACTAGCGGGAGCTATCGATGAGCAGTTCTTC.

This clonotype was counted many times. The chain joins TRBV20-1 to TRBJ1-6, with 10 bases matching TRBD1. The CDR3 extends over 14 amino acids. CDR1 and CDR2 (germline): DFQATT, SNEGSKA (reference sequence). V lost 7 bases, J lost 10 bases, and 10 bases stayed unmatched. This CDR3 is CSGRTGGIGSPLHF. CDR3 nucleotide sequence: TGCAGTGGGAGGACAGGGGGAATCGGATCACCCCTCCACTTT.

This clonotype was detected ten times or more. The chain carries TRBV7-2 and TRBJ2-2; TRBD2 agrees at 9 bases. The germline V gene has CDR1 SGHTA and CDR2 FQGNSA. The CDR3 spans 16 residues. V gave up 4 bases and J gave up 6 bases; unmatched junction bases: 9. CDR3 residues: CASSWRRTSVAGELFF. The CDR3 DNA sequence: TGTGCCAGCAGCTGGCGCCGGACTAGCGTTGCCGGGGAGCTGTTTTTT.